This T cell receptor beta chain was sequenced for a study of blood T cells in healthy people across ages. Next came a second PCR, run for about 7 to 12 cycles, which used a sample-barcoded 5' primer along with a J-beta primer mix. No fewer than 2.5 million CDR3-containing paired-end reads came from each sample. TCRdb passed the 5' RACE reads through MiXCR, listing each CDR3 protein once. The data contain about 1.1 million distinct CDR3 sequences, approximately 38% of them seen just once; the ten biggest clones take up approximately 14%. This CDR3 comprises 14 residues. Deletions cut 3 bases from V and 1 base from J, with 9 bases between. Germline lookup yields CDR1 MNHNS and CDR2 SASEGT.

The sample comprised blood. The rearrangement uses TRBV6-1 and TRBJ1-2; D not certain. The sequence came from a man aged 18 to 30 in good health. The CDR3 DNA reads TGTGCCAGCAGTGACTCAATCGGTAACTATGGCTACACCTTC. Its protein product is CASSDSIGNYGYTF.